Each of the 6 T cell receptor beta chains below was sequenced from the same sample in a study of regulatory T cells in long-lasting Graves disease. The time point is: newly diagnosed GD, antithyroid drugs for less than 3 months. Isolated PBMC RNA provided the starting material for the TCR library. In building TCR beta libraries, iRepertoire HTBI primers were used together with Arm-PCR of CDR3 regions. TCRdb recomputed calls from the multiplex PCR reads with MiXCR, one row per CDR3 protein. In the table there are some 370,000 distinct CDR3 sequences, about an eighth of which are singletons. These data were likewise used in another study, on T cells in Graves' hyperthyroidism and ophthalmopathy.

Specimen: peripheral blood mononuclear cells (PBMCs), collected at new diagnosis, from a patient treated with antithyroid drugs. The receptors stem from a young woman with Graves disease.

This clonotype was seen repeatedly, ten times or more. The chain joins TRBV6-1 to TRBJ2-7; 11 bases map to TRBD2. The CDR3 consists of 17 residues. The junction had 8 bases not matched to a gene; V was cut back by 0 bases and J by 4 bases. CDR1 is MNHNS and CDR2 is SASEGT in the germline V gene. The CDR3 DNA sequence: TGTGCCAGCAGTGAAGCGGGTCGGACTAGCGGGTCTTACGAGCAGTACTTC. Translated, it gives CASSEAGRTSGSYEQYF.

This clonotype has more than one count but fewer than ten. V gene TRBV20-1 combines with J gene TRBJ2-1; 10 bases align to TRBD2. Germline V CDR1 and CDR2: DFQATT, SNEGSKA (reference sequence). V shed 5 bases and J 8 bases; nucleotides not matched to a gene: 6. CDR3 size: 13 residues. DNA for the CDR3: TGCAGTGCTCCTAGCGGGAGTAGGCATGAGCAGTTCTTC. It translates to CSAPSGSRHEQFF.

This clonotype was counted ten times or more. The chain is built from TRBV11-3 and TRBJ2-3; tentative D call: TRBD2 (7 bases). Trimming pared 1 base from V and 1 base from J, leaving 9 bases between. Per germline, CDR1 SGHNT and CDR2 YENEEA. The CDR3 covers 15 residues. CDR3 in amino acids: CASSLAGGRTDTQYF. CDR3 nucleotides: TGTGCCAGCAGCTTAGCGGGGGGCCGCACAGATACGCAGTATTTT. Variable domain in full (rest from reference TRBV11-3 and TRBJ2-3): EAGVVQSPRYKIIEKKQPVAFWCNPISGHNTLYWYLQNLGQGPELLIRYENEEAVDDSQLPKDRFSAERLKGVDSTLKIQPAELGDSAVYLCASSLAGGRTDTQYFGPGTRLTVL.

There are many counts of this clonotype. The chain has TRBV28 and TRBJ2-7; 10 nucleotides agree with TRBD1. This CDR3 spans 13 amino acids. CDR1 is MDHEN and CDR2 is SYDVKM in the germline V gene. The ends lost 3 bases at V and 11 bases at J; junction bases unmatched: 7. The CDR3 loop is CASSLTGQGKEYF. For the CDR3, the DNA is TGTGCCAGCAGTTTGACGGGACAGGGGAAGGAGTACTTC.

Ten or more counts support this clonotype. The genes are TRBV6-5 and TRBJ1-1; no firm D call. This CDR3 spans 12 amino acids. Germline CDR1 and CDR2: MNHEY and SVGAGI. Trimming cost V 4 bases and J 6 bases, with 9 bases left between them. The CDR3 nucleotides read TGTGCCAGCAGTTCCCCCGGGGCTGAAGCTTTCTTT. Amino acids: CASSSPGAEAFF.

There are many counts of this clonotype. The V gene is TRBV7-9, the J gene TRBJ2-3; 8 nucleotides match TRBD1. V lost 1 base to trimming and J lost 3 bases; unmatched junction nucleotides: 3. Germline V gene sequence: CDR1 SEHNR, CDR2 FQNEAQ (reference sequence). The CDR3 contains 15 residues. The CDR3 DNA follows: TGTGCCAGCAGCTTAGTGGACAGGGTTACAGATACGCAGTATTTT. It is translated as CASSLVDRVTDTQYF.